This TCR beta chain comes out of a study of Graves' ophthalmopathy and Graves' hyperthyroidism (dated 2018 in TCRdb). For context, the study as a whole: A patient counted as having stable hyperthyroidism if there was no progression to ophthalmopathy within 18 months of follow-up. To tell Graves' ophthalmopathy apart from Graves' hyperthyroidism, and to predict which patients would progress to ophthalmopathy, the study relied on TCR beta repertoire signatures. In total, 135 blood samples were TCR-sequenced: approximately 40 ophthalmopathy, some 75 hyperthyroidism and roughly 17 hyperthyroidism-to-ophthalmopathy patients. To explore V-J signatures distinguishing ophthalmopathy from hyperthyroidism, a discovery set of about a hundred patients (roughly 44 ophthalmopathy, 57 stable hyperthyroidism) was enrolled. For independent validation, a separate cohort was made up of roughly 19 hyperthyroidism patients plus 17 patients who later progressed from hyperthyroidism to ophthalmopathy. In five or six hyperthyroidism patients, the T-cell repertoires found in thyroid tissue were compared with those found in blood. Once sampling was done, hyperthyroidism patients were given methimazole at a starting dose of 30 mg daily, while ophthalmopathy patients were given high-dose intravenous methylprednisolone.

Note on this clonotype: No antigen is known for it. Base qualities are not at hand, and no much larger clone is one base apart.

Study-level results and caveats: In cross-validation, the 13-signature model distinguished ophthalmopathy from stable hyperthyroidism with around 90% sensitivity and 81.08% specificity, while in the test set the corresponding values were around 79% and 71%. In validation, the model predicted ophthalmopathy progression with about 64% sensitivity and approximately 78% specificity; fewer than 15 predicted patients were CT-confirmed with GO in a median of approximately six months. Among expanded thyroid clonotypes with frequency above 0.001, most also showed up in blood, which suggests that blood repertoires may reflect the thyroid immune response. Sample size was not predetermined statistically, and investigators were not blinded to group allocation.

V lost 4 bases and J lost 6 bases; the stretch between them is 15 bases long. CDR1 and CDR2, looked up from the germline V gene, are SQVTM and ANQGSEA. Taken from cysteine to phenylalanine, the CDR3 has 14 residues. Of the read, only the CDR3 DNA is kept; its 42 bases are in frame from base 1. Hyperthyroidism patients were newly diagnosed, were aged 18 to 65 years, and had a disease duration under 2 months. Anyone with other autoimmune diseases, uncontrolled infections, pregnancy or lactation was excluded from the study. Clinical symptoms, serum thyroxine, TRAb, thyroid ultrasound and orbital computed tomography formed the basis of the diagnosis. Trizol reagent was used to extract the total RNA, and its quality was then checked on an Agilent 2100 Bioanalyzer. TCR beta CDR3 regions were amplified from RNA transcripts for repertoire sequencing. A first-round RT-PCR used HTBI primers with the Qiagen OneStep RT-PCR kit, followed by a second-round multiplex PCR, size selection and purification. Libraries were sequenced on an Illumina HiSeq2000 using paired-end 100 bp reads. The authors' pipeline ran thus. SOAPnuke was used for read processing, and reads with adapters, uncalled bases, a mean Phred below 15, or no exact constant-primer or identifier match were discarded. High-quality paired reads were merged with COPE v1.2.5. Unique nucleotide sequences were defined as clonotypes and aligned to IMGT TRB V, D and J references using MiTCR v1.1. Only V-J combinations with frequency above 0.0001 were analysed, covering over 98% of repertoires. A TCR clonal expansion and chaos score per V-J combination was defined as the ratio of F50 clonal expansion to chaos observed in the TCRdist matrix. Welch's t-statistics and random forest were used to reduce the features to 10 to 15 V-J combinations, which were then used as input to a naive Bayes classifier. The similarity between thyroid and blood repertoires was quantified using the Morisita-Horn index. Using fastp trimming at Q25 and MiXCR clonotype assembly, TCRdb reanalyzed the public sequencing data and kept in-frame beta chains. Each entry merges the rows of one CDR3 protein and shows their most common DNA and genes. Here the V and J calls rest on TCRdb's processing, not on the authors' analysis. This sample is represented by over a million distinct CDR3 sequences; less than 45% of them were singletons. 8.5% to 14% of the sample lies in the top ten.

In this chain, TRBV29-1 is recombined with TRBJ2-2, and possibly TRBD2, on 7 matching bases. The sequence was obtained from an adult man with Graves' hyperthyroidism. Sequenced sample: peripheral blood or thyroid tissue (not recorded which). The bases are TGCAGCGTTGTAGGGGGGGCCAGAGCCGGGGAGCTGTTTTTT. Translated, this gives CSVVGGARAGELFF.